These 14 T cell receptor beta chains came from one sample sequenced in a study of patients and donors after allogeneic stem cell transplantation. TCRdb analysed the RT-PCR reads with MiXCR anew, one entry per CDR3 protein. The repertoire consists of around 90,000 distinct CDR3 sequences, with around 48% occurring once and the leading ten covering 50% to 75%. Sequenced input: blood, either unsorted or a sorted T cell fraction (not recorded which). These receptors all stem from a human donor who was either an allogeneic HSCT recipient or a stem cell or donor lymphocyte infusion donor (not recorded which). It is not recorded whose cells these are; they may come from a transplant donor.

The chain has TRBV25-1 and TRBJ1-5, with 9 bases matching TRBD1. The CDR3 loop spans 14 amino acids. Germline V gene data show CDR1 as MGHDK and CDR2 as SYGVNS. V was clipped by 6 bases and J by 7 bases; unmatched bases: 7. CDR3 sequence: CASRGTGRMQPQHF. Written as DNA, the CDR3 is TGTGCCAGCAGAGGGACAGGGAGGATGCAGCCCCAGCATTTT.

This clonotype came up a few times. This chain links TRBV25-1 with TRBJ1-3; the D gene is possibly TRBD1 (6 bases). There are 16 residues in the CDR3. Per the germline V gene, CDR1 is MGHDK and CDR2 is SYGVNS. Trimming pared 3 bases from V and 4 bases from J, leaving 16 bases between. CDR3 loop: CASSDRDKWEGNTIYF. Written as DNA, the CDR3 is TGTGCCAGCAGTGATCGGGACAAGTGGGAAGGAAACACCATATATTTT.

The chain couples TRBV10-3 to TRBJ1-5; D possibly corresponds to TRBD1 (6 bases). Between the trimmed V and J ends, which lost 3 bases and 5 bases, there was a span of 14 bases. Germline V lookup: CDR1 ENHRY, CDR2 SYGVKD. CDR3 length: 15 residues. The CDR3 sequence: CAISDYRVRDQPQHF. CDR3 nucleotide sequence: TGTGCCATCAGTGATTACAGGGTACGGGATCAGCCCCAGCATTTT.

The CDR3: CASSPAAGGPIYF. The CDR3 region has the DNA TGTGCCAGCAGCCCCGCGGCGGGGGGTCCCATATATTTT. V usage is TRBV7-2 and J usage is TRBJ1-3; D is possibly TRBD1 (5 bases). Germline CDR1 reads SGHTA; CDR2 reads FQGNSA. Trimming removed 5 bases from V and 11 bases from J, with 16 bases in between. CDR3 length: 13 amino acids.

There are a few counts of this clonotype. The V and J genes are TRBV6-2 or TRBV6-3 and TRBJ1-1; D is ambiguous. Per the germline V gene, CDR1 is MNHEY and CDR2 is SVGEGT. The CDR3 consists of 13 residues. V gave up 8 bases and J gave up 6 bases, with 16 bases separating them. The CDR3 region has the DNA TGTGCCAGCGTTCCCACCTCACCCGCTGAAGCTTTCTTT. Residues: CASVPTSPAEAFF.

J is TRBJ1-6 and V is TRBV20-1, with 10 bases that match TRBD1. The ends lost 2 bases at V and 5 bases at J; junction bases unmatched: 9. The CDR3 has 17 amino acids. CDR1 is DFQATT, CDR2 SNEGSKA, per germline (reference sequence). As DNA, the CDR3 is TGCAGTGCTAGATTTTCACCGGGACAGGGGAATAATTCACCCCTCCACTTT. Protein: CSARFSPGQGNNSPLHF.

The table lists this clonotype with a few counts. The V call is TRBV12-3 or TRBV12-4, the J call TRBJ1-5; TRBD1 might be the D (5 bases). V lost 2 bases and J lost 4, with 9 bases in between. CDR3 length: 14 amino acids. In DNA, the CDR3 is TGTGCCAGCAGTTTATGGGCAGGGAATCAGCCCCAGCATTTT. Encoded protein: CASSLWAGNQPQHF.

V usage is TRBV20-1 and J usage is TRBJ1-5; D not resolved. With 1 base removed from V and 0 bases from J, the gap between germline ends came to 7 bases. CDR1 is DFQATT and CDR2 is SNEGSKA in the germline V gene (reference sequence). This CDR3 has 14 residues. CDR3 DNA: TGCAGTGCTAGAGCAGGAAATAGCAATCAGCCCCAGCATTTT. Translated, it gives CSARAGNSNQPQHF.

The gene calls are TRBV6-2 or TRBV6-3 and TRBJ1-5; possible D gene TRBD1, 6 bases. The CDR3 length is 13 residues. Germline CDR1 and CDR2: MNHEY and SVGEGT. The V and J ends lost 1 base and 9 bases respectively, with 10 bases between them. CDR3 in amino acids: CASSYWGGRPQHF. CDR3 coding DNA: TGTGCCAGCAGTTACTGGGGGGGCCGGCCCCAGCATTTT.

This chain connects TRBV29-1 to TRBJ2-1, with 8 bases aligning to TRBD2. Per germline, CDR1 SQVTM and CDR2 ANQGSEA. Trimming took 5 bases from V and 4 from J; bases not matched to a gene: 4. This CDR3 is 13 amino acids long. CDR3 sequence: CSVSGSTYNEQFF. Written as DNA, the CDR3 is TGCAGCGTTAGCGGGAGTACGTACAATGAGCAGTTCTTC.

There are a few counts of this clonotype. The CDR3 bases are TGTGCTTCCGGGAGGAACAATCAGCCCCAGCATTTT. The encoded protein is CASGRNNQPQHF. V gene TRBV2 combines with J gene TRBJ1-5; D call uncertain. This CDR3 spans 12 amino acids. Germline V gene sequence: CDR1 SNHLY, CDR2 FYNNEI.

This clonotype was counted only a few times. DNA for the CDR3: TGCAGCGTTGAAGATCCTCCAGGGGTGAAGGGGAACACTGAAGCTTTCTTT. The encoded protein is CSVEDPPGVKGNTEAFF. The chain uses TRBV29-1 and TRBJ1-1; perhaps TRBD1 as D (6 bases). The V end was cut by 0 bases, the J end by 1 base, with 18 bases between. CDR3 length: 17 amino acids. Germline values: CDR1 SQVTM, CDR2 ANQGSEA.

This clonotype was seen repeatedly, ten times or more. The chain carries TRBV2 and TRBJ1-5; D is ambiguous. The V end lost 3 bases, the J end lost 2 bases, and 14 bases lay between the germline ends. In germline, CDR1 is SNHLY, CDR2 FYNNEI. The CDR3 has 16 amino acids. Written as DNA, the CDR3 is TGTGCCAGCAGTGAGGCGGGGTACCTTGGCAATCAGCCCCAGCATTTT. Translated: CASSEAGYLGNQPQHF.

V and J are TRBV7-2 and TRBJ2-2; D is ambiguous. V shed 5 bases and J shed 0 bases, with 10 bases lying between them. Germline assignment: CDR1 SGHTA and CDR2 FQGNSA. This CDR3 comprises 15 residues. CDR3: CASSMIVANTGELFF. The CDR3 DNA sequence: TGTGCCAGCAGCATGATTGTTGCGAACACCGGGGAGCTGTTTTTT. Together with reference TRBV7-2 and TRBJ2-2, the CDR3 gives the full variable domain: GAGVSQSPSNKVTEKGKDVELRCDPISGHTALYWYRQSLGQGLEFLIYFQGNSAPDKSGLPSDRFSAERTGGSVSTLTIQRTQQEDSAVYLCASSMIVANTGELFFGEGSRLTVL.